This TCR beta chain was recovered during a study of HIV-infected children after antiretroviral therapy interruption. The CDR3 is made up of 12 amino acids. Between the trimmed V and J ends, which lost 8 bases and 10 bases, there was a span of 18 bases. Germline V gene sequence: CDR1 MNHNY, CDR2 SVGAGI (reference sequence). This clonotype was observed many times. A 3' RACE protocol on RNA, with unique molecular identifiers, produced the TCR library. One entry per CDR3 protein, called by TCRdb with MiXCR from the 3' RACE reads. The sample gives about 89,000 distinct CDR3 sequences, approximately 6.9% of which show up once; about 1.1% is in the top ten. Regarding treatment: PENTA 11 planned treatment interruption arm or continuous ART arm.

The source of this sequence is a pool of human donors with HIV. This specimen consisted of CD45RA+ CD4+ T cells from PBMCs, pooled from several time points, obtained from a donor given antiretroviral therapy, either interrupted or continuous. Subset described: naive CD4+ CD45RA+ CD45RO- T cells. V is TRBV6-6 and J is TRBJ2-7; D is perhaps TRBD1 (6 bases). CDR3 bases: TGTGCCAGCGGTGATGCAGGGGATGAACAGTACTTC. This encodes CASGDAGDEQYF.